The 3 T cell receptor beta chains listed next were all sequenced from one sample in a study of shared clonotypes between healthy human individuals. Using immunoSEQ multiplex PCR, the repertoire was profiled, and TCRdb retains in-frame clones only, with some absent. The sample lists approximately 940,000 clones; roughly 72% were seen once. The sample comprised memory CD4+ T cells sorted from blood. Described subset: CD45RA-negative fraction. The receptors stem from a man in his late teens or twenties in good health.

Only one count was recorded for this clone. The rearrangement joins TRBV4-1 to TRBJ2-7; 7 nucleotides line up with TRBD1. The V and J ends lost 0 bases and 1 base, in that order; junction bases with no gene match: 3. Germline CDR1 and CDR2: MGHRA and YSYEKL. CDR3 length: 15 amino acids. CDR3 nucleotide sequence: TGCGCCAGCAGCCAAGAGAAGGACAGGTCCTACGAGCAGTACTTC. This codes for CASSQEKDRSYEQYF.

This clone was seen just once. This sequence joins TRBV19 and TRBJ2-1; TRBD2 aligns across 9 bases. After removal of 3 bases from V and 7 bases from J, the junction contained 7 bases not matched to a gene. There are 15 residues in the CDR3. CDR1 and CDR2 (germline): LNHDA, SQIVND (reference sequence). CDR3: CASSIQAGGLNEQFF. Written as DNA, the CDR3 is TGTGCCAGTAGTATTCAAGCGGGAGGTCTTAATGAGCAGTTCTTC.

The rearrangement links TRBV5-1 to TRBJ2-1; D might be TRBD1 or TRBD2, each matching 5 bases. The CDR3 loop spans 13 amino acids. Trimming cost V 4 bases and J 4 bases, with 9 bases left between them. Germline-derived CDR1 and CDR2 are SGHRS and YFSETQ. CDR3 protein: CASSRDAYNEQFF. The CDR3 nucleotides read TGCGCCAGCAGCCGGGACGCGTACAATGAGCAGTTCTTC.